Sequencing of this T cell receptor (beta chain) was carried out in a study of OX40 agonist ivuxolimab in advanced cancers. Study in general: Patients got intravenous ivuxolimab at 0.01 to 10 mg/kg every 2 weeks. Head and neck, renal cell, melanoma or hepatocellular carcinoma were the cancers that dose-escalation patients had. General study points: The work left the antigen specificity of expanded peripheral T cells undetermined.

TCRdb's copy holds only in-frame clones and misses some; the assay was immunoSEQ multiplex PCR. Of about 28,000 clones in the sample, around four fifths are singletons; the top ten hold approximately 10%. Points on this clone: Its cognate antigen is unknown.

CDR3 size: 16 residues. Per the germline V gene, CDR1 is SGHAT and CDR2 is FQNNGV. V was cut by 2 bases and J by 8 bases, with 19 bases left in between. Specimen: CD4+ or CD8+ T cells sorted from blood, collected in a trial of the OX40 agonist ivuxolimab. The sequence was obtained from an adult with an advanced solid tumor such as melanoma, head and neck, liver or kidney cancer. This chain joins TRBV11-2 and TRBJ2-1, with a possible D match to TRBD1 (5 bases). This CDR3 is CASSLRAQRPRDEQFF. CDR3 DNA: TGTGCCAGCAGCTTAAGAGCTCAGAGACCCAGGGATGAGCAGTTCTTC.